This TCR beta chain was sequenced for a study of T cells after posttransplantation cyclophosphamide. Study-wide points: TRB clonality was highly associated with recipient CMV seropositivity and reactivation. TRB overlap between skin or GI tissue T cells and blood was limited.

TCRdb's copy holds only in-frame clones and misses some; the assay was immunoSEQ multiplex PCR. This repertoire lists over 35,000 clones without singletons; about 2% sits in the top ten. This CDR3 contains 13 residues. CDR1 and CDR2 (germline): SEHNR, FQNEAQ (reference sequence). V was trimmed by 2 bases and J by 7 bases, leaving 6 bases between them. This clone was detected many times. The antigen is undetermined. This clonotype was obtained from a man aged 40-49 years in good health, CMV-negative, and a related stem cell transplant donor. Sequenced material: PBMCs. V and J are TRBV7-9 and TRBJ1-6, with TRBD1 as a possible D gene (5 bases). This CDR3 reads CASSLPGNSPLHF. In DNA form, the CDR3 reads TGTGCCAGCAGCTTACCAGGGAATTCACCCCTCCACTTT.